The 11 T cell receptor beta chains below were found in one sample sequenced in a study of T cells after yellow fever vaccination. TCRdb reprocessed the 5' RACE reads with MiXCR, giving one entry per CDR3 protein. The profile shows roughly 250,000 distinct CDR3 sequences, approximately 12% of them singletons. This sample comprised CD4+ T cells sorted from PBMCs, obtained 45 days after the yellow fever booster vaccination. These receptors came from a man aged 25-45 years who received the YFV17D yellow fever vaccine.

With regard to this clonotype: The germline gene is not matched at one end of the junction; a read error may be the cause. The rearrangement joins TRBV7-7 to TRBJ2-2; D unclear. Germline V gene data show CDR1 as SSHAT and CDR2 as FNYEAQ (reference sequence). This CDR3 contains 16 residues. CDR3 region: CASSATTWGRTGELFF. The CDR3 region has the DNA TGTGCTAGCAGCGCGACGACATGGGGTCGAACCGGGGAGCTGTTTTTT.

V is TRBV5-1 and J is TRBJ2-5; tentatively, D is TRBD1 or TRBD2 (6 bases each). Trimming pared 4 bases from V and 5 bases from J, leaving 21 bases between. The CDR3 covers 16 residues. The germline V gene encodes CDR1 SGHRS and CDR2 YFSETQ. The DNA of the CDR3 is TGCGCCAGCAGCCCGGGTACGGGGGCTAATGTGGAGACCCAGTACTTC. This gives the protein CASSPGTGANVETQYF.

This chain uses TRBV20-1 with TRBJ2-1, with 7 bases lining up with TRBD2. With 5 bases clipped from V and 7 bases from J, the junction kept 5 bases outside the gene matches. The CDR3 has 12 residues. Germline assignment: CDR1 DFQATT and CDR2 SNEGSKA (reference sequence). CDR3 coding DNA: TGCAGTGCTGGGCGGGGGTGGAATGAGCAGTTCTTC. Residues: CSAGRGWNEQFF.

V usage is TRBV7-3 and J usage is TRBJ2-1; no clear D. This CDR3 is built from 12 residues. V was cut by 3 bases and J by 7 bases, with 7 bases left in between. Looked up from germline, CDR1 is SGHTA and CDR2 is FQGTGA. The DNA for the CDR3 is TGTGCCAGCAGCTTCGGTTGGAATGAGCAGTTCTTC. It is translated as CASSFGWNEQFF. The full variable domain, with the rest looked up from reference TRBV7-3 and TRBJ2-1, is GAGVSQTPSNKVTEKGKYVELRCDPISGHTALYWYRQSLGQGPEFLIYFQGTGAADDSGLPNDRFFAVRPEGSVSTLKIQRTERGDSAVYLCASSFGWNEQFFGPGTRLTVL.

This clonotype has ten or more counts. The chain is built from TRBV4-3 and TRBJ2-5; D remains ambiguous. Germline values: CDR1 LGHNA, CDR2 YSLEER. The V and J ends lost 1 base and 3 bases respectively, with 6 bases between them. The CDR3 totals 13 residues. DNA of the CDR3: TGCGCCAGCAGCCAAGGCACAAAAGAGACCCAGTACTTC. Translation gives CASSQGTKETQYF.

The genes are TRBV12-3 or TRBV12-4 and TRBJ2-1; 12 bases agree with TRBD2. The trim removed 1 base at V and 6 bases at J, leaving 4 bases unmatched. The CDR3 covers 16 residues. The CDR3 spells CASSLGLAGVSNEQFF. CDR3 nucleotide sequence: TGTGCCAGCAGTTTAGGACTAGCGGGAGTAAGCAATGAGCAGTTCTTC.

This clonotype was observed a handful of times. The gene calls are TRBV12-3 or TRBV12-4 and TRBJ1-4; TRBD1 might be the D (6 bases). Deletions cut 6 bases from V and 4 bases from J, with 12 bases between. This CDR3 is built from 14 residues. The CDR3 nucleotides are TGTGCCAGCAGCCAGGGACAACTTAATGAAAAACTGTTTTTT. Encoded protein: CASSQGQLNEKLFF.

This chain connects TRBV7-8 to TRBJ2-7; D perhaps matches TRBD1 (6 bases). The CDR3 runs 16 residues. The germline V gene has CDR1 SGHVS and CDR2 FQNEAQ. V lost 1 base to trimming and J lost 3 bases, with 16 bases between them. Here the CDR3 DNA reads TGTGCCAGCAGCTTAGGAAGATGGACAGCGAGCTACGAGCAGTACTTC. Amino acid sequence: CASSLGRWTASYEQYF.

V usage is TRBV4-3 and J usage is TRBJ1-4; D call uncertain. Germline values: CDR1 LGHNA, CDR2 YSLEER. V was cut by 2 bases and J by 10 bases, with 20 bases left in between. The CDR3 consists of 16 residues. Here the CDR3 DNA reads TGCGCCAGCAGCCAACCTGACCGGGCCTCTAGCGGAAAACTGTTTTTT. Protein sequence: CASSQPDRASSGKLFF.

The chain recombines TRBV30 with TRBJ2-5; the D gene is possibly TRBD1 (6 bases). CDR3 size: 16 residues. In germline, CDR1 is GTSNPN, CDR2 SVGIG (reference sequence). The ends were cut back, 0 bases at V and 9 bases at J, with 23 bases in the middle. The CDR3 nucleotides are TGTGCCTGGAGTGTACGAACAGGGACCGGGTCGGTGGCCCAGTACTTC. Translating gives CAWSVRTGTGSVAQYF.

V gene TRBV7-2 combines with J gene TRBJ2-5, with D tentatively TRBD2 (5 bases). CDR1 is SGHTA and CDR2 is FQGNSA in the germline V gene. This CDR3 is built from 12 residues. With 4 bases removed from V and 10 bases from J, the gap between germline ends came to 13 bases. CDR3 in DNA: TGTGCCAGCAGCTCAGGACTGGCTAACCAGTACTTC. This encodes CASSSGLANQYF.